These T cell receptor beta chains were read from a single sample in a study of T cell changes during pregnancy in multiple sclerosis. The method was immunoSEQ multiplex PCR; TCRdb's version includes in-frame clones alone and lacks a portion of them. Of about 68,000 clones listed, approximately 90% were seen once; the top ten hold roughly 1.3%. The specimen comprised peripheral blood, sampled in the second trimester of pregnancy. These receptors were collected from a female donor in good health, enrolled as a control in a pregnancy study. Each CDR3 is given with its conserved first and last residue. The D gene is left open where the match is weak. Clone size is not always given. Where it is, it says once, few, many or a class for expanded clones.

CDR3aa	CDR3nt	d_gene	abundance	j_gene	v_gene
CASRPLADSYNEQFF	TGTGCCAGCAGGCCTCTAGCAGACTCTTACAATGAGCAGTTCTTC	-	-	TRBJ2-1	TRBV28
CASSQDEAGDLLDNEQFF	TGCGCCAGCAGCCAAGATGAAGCGGGAGACCTACTTGACAATGAGCAGTTCTTC	TRBD2	-	TRBJ2-1	TRBV4-1
CASGGLEYNEQFF	TGTGCCAGCGGGGGACTAGAGTACAATGAGCAGTTCTTC	TRBD2	once	TRBJ2-1	TRBV2
CASSQEVLAGKFF	TGCGCCAGCAGCCAAGAGGTCCTAGCGGGAAAGTTCTTC	TRBD2	-	TRBJ2-1	TRBV4-3
CASSAGTGGAGGQPQHF	TGTGCCAGCAGTGCCGGGACAGGGGGCGCCGGGGGTCAGCCCCAGCATTTT	TRBD1	-	TRBJ1-5	TRBV6-1
CASSEGSGGETQYF	TGTGCCAGCAGTGAAGGTAGCGGGGGGGAGACCCAGTACTTC	TRBD2	once	TRBJ2-5	TRBV25-1
CASSPGTGGSEQYF	TGTGCCAGCTCACCCGGGACAGGGGGCTCCGAGCAGTACTTC	TRBD1	once	TRBJ2-7	TRBV18
CASSTRLGVDTQYF	TGTGCCAGCAGCACCAGACTAGGCGTTGATACGCAGTATTTT	-	-	TRBJ2-3	TRBV7-3
CASSSTAPGGGTPLHF	TGTGCCAGCAGCTCGACTGCCCCGGGGGGGGGTACGCCCCTCCACTTT	-	-	TRBJ1-6	TRBV7-9
CASSLIGGGPGELFF	TGTGCCAGCAGTTTAATCGGGGGAGGCCCCGGGGAGCTGTTTTTT	-	-	TRBJ2-2	TRBV27
CAISEAIQGYGYTF	TGTGCCATCAGTGAGGCTATACAGGGGTATGGCTACACCTTC	TRBD1	-	TRBJ1-2	TRBV10-3
CASSVDGISNQPQHF	TGTGCCAGCAGCGTGGACGGGATCAGCAATCAGCCCCAGCATTTT	-	-	TRBJ1-5	TRBV9
CASRRDRIDTEAFF	TGTGCCAGCAGACGGGACAGAATCGACACTGAAGCTTTCTTT	TRBD1	-	TRBJ1-1	TRBV5-4
CASSESRGSGADTQYF	TGTGCCAGCAGTGAATCGCGGGGGAGTGGCGCAGATACGCAGTATTTT	TRBD2	-	TRBJ2-3	TRBV6-1
CASSAGGYYEQYF	TGTGCCAGCAGCGCAGGGGGCTACTACGAGCAGTACTTC	TRBD1	-	TRBJ2-7	TRBV7-8
CASRPGILYGYTF	TGTGCCAGCAGACCCGGGATCCTCTATGGCTACACCTTC	-	-	TRBJ1-2	TRBV6-4
CASSSPRTAYEQYF	TGTGCCAGCAGTTCCCCTCGGACAGCCTACGAGCAGTACTTC	-	-	TRBJ2-7	TRBV28
CASSNLNVWQSGQCNQPQHF	TGTGCCAGCAGCAATCTTAATGTTTGGCAGTCTGGGCAGTGTAATCAGCCCCAGCATTTT	-	-	TRBJ1-5	TRBV21-1
CASSLWGGRAADTQYF	TGTGCCAGCAGTTTATGGGGCGGGAGGGCGGCAGATACGCAGTATTTT	TRBD2	-	TRBJ2-3	TRBV27
CASSLSLGLNTEAFF	TGTGCCAGCAGCTTATCCTTAGGACTGAACACTGAGGCTTTCTTT	-	-	TRBJ1-1	TRBV5-6
CASSPTGTGVRNSPLHF	TGTGCCAGCAGCCCAACTGGGACAGGGGTTCGGAATTCACCCCTCCACTTT	TRBD1	-	TRBJ1-6	TRBV5-6
CASSFVEPTDTQYF	TGTGCCAGCAGTTTCGTGGAGCCCACAGATACGCAGTATTTT	-	once	TRBJ2-3	TRBV27
CATSTPTEGHGNTEAFF	TGTGCCACCAGCACTCCTACCGAGGGACACGGGAACACTGAAGCTTTCTTT	-	-	TRBJ1-1	TRBV15
CASSTGGRLKDTQYF	TGTGCCAGCAGCACAGGCGGGAGGTTGAAAGATACGCAGTATTTT	TRBD2	-	TRBJ2-3	TRBV5-8
CASSKETGFNQPQHF	TGTGCCAGCAGCAAAGAGACAGGGTTCAATCAGCCCCAGCATTTT	-	-	TRBJ1-5	TRBV21-1
CASSPRDRYSNQPQHF	TGTGCCAGCAGTCCGCGGGACAGATATAGCAATCAGCCCCAGCATTTT	TRBD1	-	TRBJ1-5	TRBV27
CSAGLPEKLFF	TGCAGTGCGGGGCTACCTGAAAAACTGTTTTTT	-	-	TRBJ1-4	TRBV20-1
CASSQGQGGEQYF	TGTGCCAGCAGCCAGGGACAGGGTGGCGAGCAGTACTTC	TRBD1	-	TRBJ2-7	TRBV11-3
CASSGRSYGYTF	TGTGCCAGCAGCGGGCGTTCCTATGGCTACACCTTC	-	-	TRBJ1-2	TRBV13
CASSATGPGEQYF	TGTGCCAGCAGCGCGACAGGGCCTGGTGAGCAGTACTTC	TRBD1	-	TRBJ2-7	TRBV7-3
CASSRQAGTDTQYF	TGTGCCAGCAGCCGACAGGCCGGCACAGATACGCAGTATTTT	-	-	TRBJ2-3	TRBV7-2
CASSSRGTYEQYF	TGTGCCAGCAGCTCCCGGGGGACCTACGAGCAGTACTTC	-	once	TRBJ2-7	TRBV7-9
CSVTGAGANVLTF	TGCAGCGTGACAGGGGCTGGGGCCAACGTCCTGACTTTC	TRBD1	-	TRBJ2-6	TRBV29-1
CASSIEAGGRNEQFF	TGTGCCAGTAGTATAGAAGCGGGGGGGCGCAATGAGCAGTTCTTC	TRBD2	-	TRBJ2-1	TRBV19
CSAWGAEAFF	TGCAGTGCTTGGGGAGCTGAAGCTTTCTTT	-	-	TRBJ1-1	TRBV20-1
CASSANRAFRDTGELFF	TGTGCCAGCAGTGCTAACAGGGCTTTCAGGGACACCGGGGAGCTGTTTTTT	-	-	TRBJ2-2	TRBV2
CATSRDRLAWGGSFNEQFF	TGTGCCACCAGCAGAGATCGCCTGGCTTGGGGGGGCTCTTTTAATGAGCAGTTCTTC	-	-	TRBJ2-1	TRBV15
CASTGDSNQPQHF	TGTGCCAGCACCGGGGATAGCAATCAGCCCCAGCATTTT	-	-	TRBJ1-5	TRBV6-1
CASSLTRVLFSRGYTF	TGTGCCAGCAGTTTAACCAGGGTCCTCTTTTCGAGGGGCTACACCTTC	-	-	TRBJ1-2	TRBV28
CASSRDRGTSPLHF	TGTGCCAGCAGCCGCGACAGGGGGACCTCACCCCTCCACTTT	TRBD1	few	TRBJ1-6	TRBV7-2
CASSFGEVYGYTF	TGTGCCAGCAGTTTCGGGGAAGTCTATGGCTACACCTTC	-	-	TRBJ1-2	TRBV28
CASSLWSLQETQYF	TGTGCCAGCAGCTTGTGGAGTCTTCAAGAGACCCAGTACTTC	-	-	TRBJ2-5	TRBV7-9
CASSRQGFRETQYF	TGTGCCAGCAGCCGACAGGGGTTTAGGGAGACCCAGTACTTC	TRBD1	-	TRBJ2-5	TRBV7-2
CASRDTSGANVLTF	TGTGCCAGCAGGGACACTTCTGGGGCCAACGTCCTGACTTTC	-	-	TRBJ2-6	TRBV5-4
CASELAGAGELFF	TGTGCCAGCGAACTAGCGGGAGCCGGGGAGCTGTTTTTT	TRBD2	-	TRBJ2-2	TRBV6-1
CASSLDRGQGETQYF	TGTGCCAGCAGCTTAGATCGGGGCCAGGGGGAGACCCAGTACTTC	-	-	TRBJ2-5	TRBV13
CAWDRNTEAFF	TGTGCCTGGGACAGGAACACTGAAGCTTTCTTT	-	once	TRBJ1-1	TRBV30